This T cell receptor (beta chain) was obtained from a study of identical twins. The CDR3 runs 18 residues. The V gene end was trimmed by 3 bases and the J gene end by 3 bases; junction bases not matched to a gene: 13. CDR1 and CDR2 (germline): LGHNA, YNFKEQ. TCRdb itself ran the 5' RACE reads through MiXCR, one entry per CDR3 protein. This sample has about 220,000 distinct CDR3 sequences, with over 5.5% found just once. This same sample was also part of a study on T cells expressing NK-cell markers. This second report adds: The TCR beta repertoires originated in sorted CD3+CD56+NKG2C+, CD3+CD56+NKG2C- and CD3+CD56-NKG2C+ T cells.

The receptor was derived from a woman aged 18-29 years in good health. Sequences were obtained from CD8+ T cells sorted from blood. V is TRBV4-2 and J is TRBJ2-5; TRBD2 matches 10 bases. In DNA form, the CDR3 reads TGTGCCAGCAGCCACGCCCCGCTCCGCCTAGCGGGAGAAGAGACCCAGTACTTC. It translates to CASSHAPLRLAGEETQYF.